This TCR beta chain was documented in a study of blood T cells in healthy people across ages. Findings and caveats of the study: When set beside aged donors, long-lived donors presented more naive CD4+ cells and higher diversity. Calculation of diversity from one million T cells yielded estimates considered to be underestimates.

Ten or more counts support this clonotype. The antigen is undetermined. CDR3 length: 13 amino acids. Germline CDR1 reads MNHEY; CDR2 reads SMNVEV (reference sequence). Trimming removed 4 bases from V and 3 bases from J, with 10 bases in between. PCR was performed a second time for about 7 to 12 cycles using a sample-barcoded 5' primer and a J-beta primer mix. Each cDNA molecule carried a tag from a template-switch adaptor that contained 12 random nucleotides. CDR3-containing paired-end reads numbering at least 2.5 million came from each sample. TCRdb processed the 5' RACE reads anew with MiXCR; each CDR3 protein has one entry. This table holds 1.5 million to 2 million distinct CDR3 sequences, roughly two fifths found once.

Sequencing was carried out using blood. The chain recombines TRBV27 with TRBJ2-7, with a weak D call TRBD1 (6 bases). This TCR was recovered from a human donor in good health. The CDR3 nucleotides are TGTGCCAGCAGTTCAGGGGTTGTCTACGAGCAGTACTTC. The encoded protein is CASSSGVVYEQYF.